Below, 5 T cell receptor beta chains from the same sample are listed, as sequenced in a study of blood T cell repertoires in COVID-19. TCRdb keeps only in-frame clones here, not all; method: immunoSEQ multiplex PCR. The table has 110,000 to 150,000 clones, around 86% seen once; the top ten hold roughly 4%. Sequencing input: peripheral blood. These receptors all stem from a woman at least 80 years old with acute or convalescent COVID-19.

In its sample, this clone was seen once. The V call is TRBV10-3, the J call TRBJ2-1, with 10 bases that match TRBD2. Germline V CDR1 and CDR2: ENHRY, SYGVKD. With 8 bases clipped from V and 4 bases from J, the junction kept 8 bases outside the gene matches. The CDR3 has 15 residues. In nucleotides, the CDR3 is TGTGCCATCTCGGAGGAACTAGCGGGATACAATGAGCAGTTCTTC. Translating gives CAISEELAGYNEQFF.

The CDR3 reads CVRSLAPSGQLAWEQYF. For the CDR3, the DNA is TGTGTCAGAAGCTTAGCCCCCTCGGGACAGCTCGCTTGGGAGCAGTACTTC. This rearrangement joins TRBV7-5 to TRBJ2-7; TRBD1 is the table's D call, not checked against the DNA. TRBV7-5 is reported as a pseudogene. This CDR3 is built from 17 residues.

This chain connects TRBV5-6 to TRBJ2-1, with D possibly matching TRBD2 (6 bases). V was cut by 6 bases and J by 5 bases, with 21 bases left in between. This CDR3 has 16 residues. CDR1 and CDR2 (germline): SGHDT, YYEEEE. DNA for the CDR3: TGTGCCAGCACCCGGGTGGGGGGAAATAGAAACAATGAGCAGTTCTTC. Translation gives CASTRVGGNRNNEQFF. The full variable domain, in which reference TRBV5-6 and TRBJ2-1 provide the parts outside the CDR3, is DAGVTQSPTHLIKTRGQQVTLRCSPKSGHDTVSWYQQALGQGPQFIFQYYEEEERQRGNFPDRFSGHQFPNYSSELNVNALLLGDSALYLCASTRVGGNRNNEQFFGPGTRLTVL.

This chain uses TRBV30 with TRBJ1-1; 7 nucleotides match TRBD1. Germline CDR1 is GTSNPN and CDR2 is SVGIG (reference sequence). V gave up 0 bases and J gave up 11 bases; unmatched junction bases: 15. CDR3 length: 15 residues. The DNA for the CDR3 is TGTGCCTGGAGTGTACCGAGACAGGGTTTGTGGTCGGCTTTCTTT. Protein product: CAWSVPRQGLWSAFF.

The CDR3 nucleotides are TGTGCCAGCTCGCCTACCTGGGACAGGGTTACTGAAGCTTTCTTT. It specifies CASSPTWDRVTEAFF. The chain is built from TRBV18 and TRBJ1-1, with 9 positions matching TRBD1. The CDR3 extends over 15 amino acids. J lost 5 bases, V lost 6 bases, and 10 bases had no gene match. CDR1 KGHSH and CDR2 LQKENI come from the germline V gene.